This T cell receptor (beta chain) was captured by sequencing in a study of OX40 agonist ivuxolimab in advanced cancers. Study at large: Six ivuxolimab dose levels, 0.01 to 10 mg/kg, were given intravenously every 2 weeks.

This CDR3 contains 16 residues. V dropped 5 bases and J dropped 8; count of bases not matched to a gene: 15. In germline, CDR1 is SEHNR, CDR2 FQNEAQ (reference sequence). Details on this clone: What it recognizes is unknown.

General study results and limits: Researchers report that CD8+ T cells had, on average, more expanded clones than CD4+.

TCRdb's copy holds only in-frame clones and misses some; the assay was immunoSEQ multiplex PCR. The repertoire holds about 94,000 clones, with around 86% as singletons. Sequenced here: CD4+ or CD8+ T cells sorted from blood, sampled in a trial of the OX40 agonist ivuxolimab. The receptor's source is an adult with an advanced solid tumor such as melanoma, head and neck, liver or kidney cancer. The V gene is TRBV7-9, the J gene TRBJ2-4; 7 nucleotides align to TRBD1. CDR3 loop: CASSPSLDRAGDIQYF. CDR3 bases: TGTGCCAGCAGCCCCTCACTCGACAGGGCCGGGGACATTCAGTACTTC. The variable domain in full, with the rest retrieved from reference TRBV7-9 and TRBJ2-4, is DTGVSQNPRHKITKRGQNVTFRCDPISEHNRLYWYRQTLGQGPEFLTYFQNEAQLEKSRLLSDRFSAERPKGSFSTLEIQRTEQGDSAMYLCASSPSLDRAGDIQYFGAGTRLSVL.